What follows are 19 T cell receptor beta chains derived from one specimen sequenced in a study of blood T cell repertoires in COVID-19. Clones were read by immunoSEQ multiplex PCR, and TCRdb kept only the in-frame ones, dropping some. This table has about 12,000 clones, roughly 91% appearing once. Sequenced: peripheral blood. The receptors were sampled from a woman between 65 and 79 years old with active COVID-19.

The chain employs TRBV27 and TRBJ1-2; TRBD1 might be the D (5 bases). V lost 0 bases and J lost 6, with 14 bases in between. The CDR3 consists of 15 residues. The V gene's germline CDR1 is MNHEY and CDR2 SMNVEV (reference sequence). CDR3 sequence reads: CASSLSIRVMDGYTF. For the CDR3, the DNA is TGTGCCAGCAGTTTATCGATCAGGGTTATGGATGGCTACACCTTC.

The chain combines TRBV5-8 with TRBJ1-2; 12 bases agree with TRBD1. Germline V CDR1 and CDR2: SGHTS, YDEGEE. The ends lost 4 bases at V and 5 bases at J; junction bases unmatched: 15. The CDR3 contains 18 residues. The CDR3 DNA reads TGTGCCAGCAGCCAACCGGGACAGGGGGCTTATCACACTTATGGCTACACCTTC. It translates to CASSQPGQGAYHTYGYTF. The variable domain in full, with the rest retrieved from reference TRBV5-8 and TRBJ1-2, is EAGVTQSPTHLIKTRGQQATLRCSPISGHTSVYWYQQALGLGLQFLLWYDEGEERNRGNFPPRFSGRQFPNYSSELNVNALELEDSALYLCASSQPGQGAYHTYGYTFGSGTRLTVV.

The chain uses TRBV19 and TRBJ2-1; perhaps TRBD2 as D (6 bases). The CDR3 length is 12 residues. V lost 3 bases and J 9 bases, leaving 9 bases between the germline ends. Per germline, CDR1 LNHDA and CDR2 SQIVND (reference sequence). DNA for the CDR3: TGTGCCAGTAGTATCGGAGGGAGTGAGCAGTTCTTC. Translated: CASSIGGSEQFF.

DNA of the CDR3: TGTGCCAGTAGGGTCGGTAACTCCTACGAGCAGTACTTC. Its protein is CASRVGNSYEQYF. The chain has TRBV19 and TRBJ2-7; no clear D gene. This CDR3 has 13 residues. Germline V gene data show CDR1 as LNHDA and CDR2 as SQIVND (reference sequence). V dropped 6 bases and J dropped 0 bases, with 9 bases sitting between them.

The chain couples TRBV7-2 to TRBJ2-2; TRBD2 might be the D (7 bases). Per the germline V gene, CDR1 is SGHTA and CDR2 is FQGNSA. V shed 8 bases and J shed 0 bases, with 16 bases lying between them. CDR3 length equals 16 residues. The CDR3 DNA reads TGTGCCAGCGGACAGAAGCGGGGCGCGAACACCGGGGAGCTGTTTTTT. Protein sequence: CASGQKRGANTGELFF.

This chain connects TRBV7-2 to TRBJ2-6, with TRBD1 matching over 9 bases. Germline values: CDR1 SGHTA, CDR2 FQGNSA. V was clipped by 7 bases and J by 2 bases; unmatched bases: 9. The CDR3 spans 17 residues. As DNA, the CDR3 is TGTGCCAGCATCCTTGGGACAGGGTTTGCTGGGGCCAACGTCCTGACTTTC. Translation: CASILGTGFAGANVLTF. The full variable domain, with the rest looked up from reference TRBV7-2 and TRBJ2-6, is GAGVSQSPSNKVTEKGKDVELRCDPISGHTALYWYRQSLGQGLEFLIYFQGNSAPDKSGLPSDRFSAERTGGSVSTLTIQRTQQEDSAVYLCASILGTGFAGANVLTFGAGSRLTVL.

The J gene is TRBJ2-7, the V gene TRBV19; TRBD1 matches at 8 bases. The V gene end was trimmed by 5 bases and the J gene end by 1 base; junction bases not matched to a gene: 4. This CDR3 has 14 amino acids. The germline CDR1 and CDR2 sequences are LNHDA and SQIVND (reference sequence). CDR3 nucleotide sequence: TGTGCCAGTAGTCCCAGGACAGGGTCCTACGAGCAGTACTTC. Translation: CASSPRTGSYEQYF.

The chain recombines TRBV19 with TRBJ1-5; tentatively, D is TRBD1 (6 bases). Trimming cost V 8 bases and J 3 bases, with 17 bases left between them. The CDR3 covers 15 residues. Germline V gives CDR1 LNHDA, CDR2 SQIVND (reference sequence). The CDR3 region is CASSDITGNNQPQHF. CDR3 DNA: TGTGCCAGTTCCGACATAACAGGGAACAATCAGCCCCAGCATTTT.

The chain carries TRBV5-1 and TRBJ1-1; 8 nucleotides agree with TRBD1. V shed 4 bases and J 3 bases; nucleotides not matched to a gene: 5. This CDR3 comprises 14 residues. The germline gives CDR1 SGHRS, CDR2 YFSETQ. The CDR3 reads CASSRSGGHTEAFF. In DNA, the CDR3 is TGCGCCAGCAGCAGGTCAGGGGGCCACACTGAAGCTTTCTTT.

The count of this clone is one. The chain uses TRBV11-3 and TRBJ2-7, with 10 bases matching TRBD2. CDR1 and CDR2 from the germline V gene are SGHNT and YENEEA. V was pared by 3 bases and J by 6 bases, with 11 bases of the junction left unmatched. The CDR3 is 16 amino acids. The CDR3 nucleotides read TGTGCCAGCAGCTTTCGCCTCACTAGCGGGACCGGCGAGCAGTACTTC. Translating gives CASSFRLTSGTGEQYF. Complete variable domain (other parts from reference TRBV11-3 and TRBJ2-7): EAGVVQSPRYKIIEKKQPVAFWCNPISGHNTLYWYLQNLGQGPELLIRYENEEAVDDSQLPKDRFSAERLKGVDSTLKIQPAELGDSAVYLCASSFRLTSGTGEQYFGPGTRLTVT.

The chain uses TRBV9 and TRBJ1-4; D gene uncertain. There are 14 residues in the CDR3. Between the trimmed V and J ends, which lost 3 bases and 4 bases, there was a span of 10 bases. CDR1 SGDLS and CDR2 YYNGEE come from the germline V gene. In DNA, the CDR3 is TGTGCCAGCAGCGAGATAGAAAGTAATGAAAAACTGTTTTTT. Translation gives CASSEIESNEKLFF.

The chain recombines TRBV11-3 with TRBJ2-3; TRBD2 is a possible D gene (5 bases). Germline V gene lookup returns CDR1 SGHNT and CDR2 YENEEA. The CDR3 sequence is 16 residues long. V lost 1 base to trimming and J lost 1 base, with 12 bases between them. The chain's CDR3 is CASSLVGGSGTDTQYF. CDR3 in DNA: TGTGCCAGCAGCTTAGTGGGTGGGAGTGGCACAGATACGCAGTATTTT.

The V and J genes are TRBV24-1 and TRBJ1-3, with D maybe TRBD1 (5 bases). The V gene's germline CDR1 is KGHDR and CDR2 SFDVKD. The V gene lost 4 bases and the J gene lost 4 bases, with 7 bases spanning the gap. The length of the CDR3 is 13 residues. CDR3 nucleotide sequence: TGTGCCACCAGTGAATCAGGGGGAAACACCATATATTTT. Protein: CATSESGGNTIYF.

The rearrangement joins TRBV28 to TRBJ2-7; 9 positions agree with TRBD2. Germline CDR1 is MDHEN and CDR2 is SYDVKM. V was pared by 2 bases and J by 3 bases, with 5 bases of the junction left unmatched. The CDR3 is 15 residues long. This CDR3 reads CASSLAGGPRYEQYF. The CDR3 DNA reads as TGTGCCAGCAGTTTAGCGGGAGGGCCCCGCTACGAGCAGTACTTC.

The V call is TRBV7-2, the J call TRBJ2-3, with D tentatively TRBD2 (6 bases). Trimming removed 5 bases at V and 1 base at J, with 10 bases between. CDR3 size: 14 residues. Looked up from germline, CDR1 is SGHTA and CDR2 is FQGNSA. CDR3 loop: CASSRDWRTDTQYF. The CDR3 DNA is TGTGCCAGCAGCCGGGACTGGCGCACAGATACGCAGTATTTT. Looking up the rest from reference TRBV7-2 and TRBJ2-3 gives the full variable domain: GAGVSQSPSNKVTEKGKDVELRCDPISGHTALYWYRQSLGQGLEFLIYFQGNSAPDKSGLPSDRFSAERTGGSVSTLTIQRTQQEDSAVYLCASSRDWRTDTQYFGPGTRLTVL.

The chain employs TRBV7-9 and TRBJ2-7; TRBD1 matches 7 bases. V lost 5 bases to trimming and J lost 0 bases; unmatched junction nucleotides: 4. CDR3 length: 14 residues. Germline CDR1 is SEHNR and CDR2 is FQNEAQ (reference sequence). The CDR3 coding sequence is TGTGCCAGCAGCCCGACAGGGCCCTCCTACGAGCAGTACTTC. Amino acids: CASSPTGPSYEQYF. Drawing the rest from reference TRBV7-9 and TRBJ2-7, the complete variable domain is DTGVSQNPRHKITKRGQNVTFRCDPISEHNRLYWYRQTLGQGPEFLTYFQNEAQLEKSRLLSDRFSAERPKGSFSTLEIQRTEQGDSAMYLCASSPTGPSYEQYFGPGTRLTVT.

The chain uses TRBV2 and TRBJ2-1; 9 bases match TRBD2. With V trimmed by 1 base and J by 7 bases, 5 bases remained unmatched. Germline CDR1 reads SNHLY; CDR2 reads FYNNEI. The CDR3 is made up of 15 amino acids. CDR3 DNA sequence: TGTGCCAGCAGTGAAGAATCGGCGGGGGGGAATGAGCAGTTCTTC. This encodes CASSEESAGGNEQFF. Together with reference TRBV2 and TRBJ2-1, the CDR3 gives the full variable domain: EPEVTQTPSHQVTQMGQEVILRCVPISNHLYFYWYRQILGQKVEFLVSFYNNEISEKSEIFDDQFSVERPDGSNFTLKIRSTKLEDSAMYFCASSEESAGGNEQFFGPGTRLTVL.

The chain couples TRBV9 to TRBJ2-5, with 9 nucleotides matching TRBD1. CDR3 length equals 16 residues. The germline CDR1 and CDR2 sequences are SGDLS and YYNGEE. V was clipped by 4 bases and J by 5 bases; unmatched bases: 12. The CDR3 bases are TGTGCCAGCAGCCCGGGGACAGGGACGGCGCGGGAGACCCAGTACTTC. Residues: CASSPGTGTARETQYF. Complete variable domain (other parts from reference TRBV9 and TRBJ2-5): DSGVTQTPKHLITATGQRVTLRCSPRSGDLSVYWYQQSLDQGLQFLIQYYNGEERAKGNILERFSAQQFPDLHSELNLSSLELGDSALYFCASSPGTGTARETQYFGPGTRLLVL.

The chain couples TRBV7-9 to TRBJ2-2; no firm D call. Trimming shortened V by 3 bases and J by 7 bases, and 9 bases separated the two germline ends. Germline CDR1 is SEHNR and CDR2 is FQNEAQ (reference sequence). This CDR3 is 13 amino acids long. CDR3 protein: CASSFSTVGELFF. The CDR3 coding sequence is TGTGCCAGCAGCTTCTCCACGGTCGGGGAGCTGTTTTTT.